The next 27 T cell receptor beta chains were all read from a single sample in a study of blood T cell repertoires in COVID-19 (dated by TCRdb to about 2020). Library prep was done by the immunoSEQ multiplex PCR assay. TCRdb took over this immuneACCESS table, retaining in-frame rearrangements with V and J assigned. Such tables are incomplete; in checked studies, under half of the missing clones stem from an unresolved V gene, and the remainder is unexplained. A total of about 73,000 clones appear in this sample, about 80% of them only once. The top ten constitute 25% to 30% of the sample. Sequencing was performed on peripheral blood. The receptors were sampled from a human donor in a cohort sampled during active COVID-19.

Note on this clone: The junction differs from germline at one of its ends, possibly a read error. This rearrangement joins TRBV5-1 to TRBJ2-5, with unresolved D. Germline V gene data show CDR1 as SGHRS and CDR2 as YFSETQ. CDR3 length: 15 residues. CDR3 DNA sequence: TGCGCCAGCAGTTTGGGAAGCGCACGACAAGAGACCCAGTACTTC. Translation gives CASSLGSARQETQYF.

The rearrangement joins TRBV5-1 to TRBJ2-7; 7 bases match TRBD1. CDR3 size: 13 residues. Unmatched junction bases numbered 12, after V lost 9 bases and J lost 6 bases. Germline V gene sequence: CDR1 SGHRS, CDR2 YFSETQ. CDR3 nucleotide sequence: TGCGCCACCCGCCCTGAACAGGGGCCCGAGCAGTACTTC. It encodes CATRPEQGPEQYF.

This clone appeared once. V usage is TRBV18 and J usage is TRBJ1-1, with D possibly being TRBD1 (5 bases). In germline, CDR1 is KGHSH, CDR2 LQKENI. The CDR3 consists of 12 residues. Trimming took off 6 bases at V and 1 base at J, with 6 bases between the two ends. CDR3 DNA: TGTGCCAGCTCCCAGGGGAACACTGAAGCTTTCTTT. The encoded protein is CASSQGNTEAFF.

V and J are TRBV3-1 (or the pseudogene TRBV3-2) and TRBJ1-1; 7 bases fit TRBD1. The CDR3 runs 16 residues. From germline, CDR1 is LGHDT and CDR2 YNNKEL (reference sequence). After removal of 1 base from V and 4 bases from J, the junction contained 9 bases not matched to a gene. CDR3 DNA: TGTGCCAGCAGCCAAGCCGGGGACAGAGTGGGCACTGAAGCTTTCTTT. This codes for CASSQAGDRVGTEAFF.

The chain joins TRBV24-1 to TRBJ1-2; D might be TRBD1 (6 bases). This CDR3 contains 14 residues. Trimming left V 4 bases short and J 8 bases short, with 16 bases between. Germline CDR1 reads KGHDR; CDR2 reads SFDVKD. This chain's CDR3 is CATSDGTRARGYTF. CDR3 DNA: TGTGCCACCAGTGACGGGACACGGGCGCGGGGCTACACCTTC.

The chain uses TRBV2 and TRBJ2-7; maybe TRBD1 (5 bases). V gave up 6 bases and J gave up 3 bases, with 9 bases separating them. Looked up from germline, CDR1 is SNHLY and CDR2 is FYNNEI. The CDR3 sequence is 12 residues long. The CDR3, as DNA: TGTGCCAGCAGGCAGGGATACTACGAGCAGTACTTC. It is translated as CASRQGYYEQYF.

The chain combines TRBV6-5 with TRBJ2-7, with 8 bases aligning to TRBD1. V gave up 10 bases and J gave up 0 bases; unmatched junction bases: 11. Germline assignment: CDR1 MNHEY and CDR2 SVGAGI. The CDR3 extends over 15 amino acids. The CDR3 DNA reads TGTGCCACCATCGGTGGGGACAGGAGCTCCTACGAGCAGTACTTC. It encodes CATIGGDRSSYEQYF.

This chain links TRBV6-5 with TRBJ2-7; TRBD2 matches 10 bases. This CDR3 has 15 residues. The junction had 6 bases not matched to a gene; V was cut back by 7 bases and J by 0 bases. The germline CDR1 and CDR2 sequences are MNHEY and SVGAGI. This CDR3 is CASMGLAGASYEQYF. The CDR3 coding sequence is TGTGCCAGCATGGGCCTAGCGGGGGCCTCCTACGAGCAGTACTTC.

The rearrangement uses TRBV27 and TRBJ2-5, with 8 positions matching TRBD2. The CDR3 has 14 residues. CDR1 is MNHEY, CDR2 SMNVEV, per germline (reference sequence). Losses at the gene ends were 8 bases for V and 5 bases for J; bases not matched to a gene: 10. The CDR3 protein is CASGGLASGETQYF. For the CDR3, the DNA is TGTGCCAGCGGCGGACTAGCCTCGGGGGAGACCCAGTACTTC.

In DNA, the CDR3 is TGTGCCAGCAGTCGGATCACGATCACCCTGACTAGCGGGGAACAAGAGACCCAGTACTTC. It specifies CASSRITITLTSGEQETQYF. The chain recombines TRBV6-6 with TRBJ2-5, with TRBD2 matching 11 bases. The CDR3 spans 20 residues. Germline V lookup: CDR1 MNHNY, CDR2 SVGAGI (reference sequence). Trimming took 5 bases from V and 2 from J; bases not matched to a gene: 19.

This rearrangement joins TRBV5-5 to TRBJ2-3, with TRBD2 matching 9 bases. Looked up from germline, CDR1 is SGHKS and CDR2 is YYEKEE (reference sequence). Trimming cost V 4 bases and J 2 bases; bases outside gene matches: 5. This CDR3 is built from 15 residues. CDR3 coding DNA: TGTGCCAGCAGCCAGCGGGGGGCATACACAGATACGCAGTATTTT. As protein: CASSQRGAYTDTQYF.

This clone showed up just once. The CDR3 nucleotides are TGTGCTAGTGGTTCTGGCACTAGGAACTACGAGCAGTACTTC. It translates to CASGSGTRNYEQYF. J is TRBJ2-7 and V is TRBV12-5; D possibly corresponds to TRBD2 (5 bases). The germline V gene has CDR1 LGHNT and CDR2 FRNRAP. The ends were cut back, 4 bases at V and 3 bases at J, with 13 bases in the middle. This CDR3 comprises 14 residues. Full variable domain (remainder filled in from reference TRBV12-5 and TRBJ2-7): DARVTQTPRHKVTEMGQEVTMRCQPILGHNTVFWYRQTMMQGLELLAYFRNRAPLDDSGMPKDRFSAEMPDATLATLKIQPSEPRDSAVYFCASGSGTRNYEQYFGPGTRLTVT.

The V gene is TRBV5-6, the J gene TRBJ1-3; D gene ambiguous. V dropped 6 bases and J dropped 0 bases, with 7 bases sitting between them. Per the germline V gene, CDR1 is SGHDT and CDR2 is YYEEEE. The CDR3 sequence is 13 residues long. CDR3 nucleotide sequence: TGTGCCAGCAACCTCGGCTCTGGAAACACCATATATTTT. As protein: CASNLGSGNTIYF.

The chain recombines TRBV6-8 with TRBJ2-7; D perhaps matches TRBD2 (6 bases). The germline V and J ends were trimmed by 7 bases and 2 bases, with 15 bases remaining between them. Germline CDR1 is MNHGY and CDR2 is SAAAGT. This CDR3 comprises 14 residues. Here the CDR3 DNA reads TGTGCCAGCAACACGGGGCGGGGAGCCTACGAGCAGTACTTC. Protein: CASNTGRGAYEQYF.

A few counts support this clone. The chain joins TRBV2 to TRBJ1-2, with D perhaps matching TRBD1 (5 bases). The V end was cut by 4 bases, the J end by 4 bases, with 16 bases between. CDR1 and CDR2 (germline): SNHLY, FYNNEI. This CDR3 is 15 amino acids long. The chain's CDR3 is CASSVSGEITYGYTF. In nucleotides, the CDR3 is TGTGCCAGCAGTGTTTCGGGGGAGATTACCTATGGCTACACCTTC.

This sequence joins TRBV7-9 and TRBJ2-1; 10 bases fit TRBD1. The CDR3 is made up of 14 amino acids. The V gene end was trimmed by 4 bases and the J gene end by 6 bases; junction bases not matched to a gene: 3. CDR1 and CDR2 (germline): SEHNR, FQNEAQ (reference sequence). Here the CDR3 DNA reads TGTGCCAGCAGCTACCGGACAGGGGGCAATGAGCAGTTCTTC. Amino acids: CASSYRTGGNEQFF.

J is TRBJ1-6 and V is TRBV6-6; 7 positions agree with TRBD1. V gave up 6 bases and J gave up 7 bases; unmatched junction bases: 6. The germline gives CDR1 MNHNY, CDR2 SVGAGI (reference sequence). The CDR3 is made up of 14 amino acids. CDR3 in DNA: TGTGCCAGCAGGACAGGGTCGGGGAATTCACCCCTCCACTTT. Its protein is CASRTGSGNSPLHF.

The chain has TRBV18 and TRBJ1-6, with no clear D. This CDR3 has 17 residues. The germline V and J ends were trimmed by 1 base and 5 bases, with 15 bases remaining between them. Germline CDR1 reads KGHSH; CDR2 reads LQKENI. The CDR3 DNA is TGTGCCAGCTCACCACGCCCCGGACTTGGGGATAATTCACCCCTCCACTTT. Translating it yields CASSPRPGLGDNSPLHF.

The rearrangement links TRBV5-8 to TRBJ2-5; D ambiguous. V dropped 4 bases and J dropped 5 bases, with 6 bases sitting between them. This CDR3 comprises 11 residues. CDR1 and CDR2 (germline): SGHTS, YDEGEE. CDR3 loop: CASSPRETQYF. In DNA form, the CDR3 reads TGTGCCAGCAGCCCGCGGGAGACCCAGTACTTC. Variable domain in full (rest from reference TRBV5-8 and TRBJ2-5): EAGVTQSPTHLIKTRGQQATLRCSPISGHTSVYWYQQALGLGLQFLLWYDEGEERNRGNFPPRFSGRQFPNYSSELNVNALELEDSALYLCASSPRETQYFGPGTRLLVL.

The genes are TRBV4-1 and TRBJ1-5, with D uncertain. The germline CDR1 and CDR2 sequences are MGHRA and YSYEKL. The CDR3 has 15 residues. Trimming removed 4 bases from V and 0 bases from J, with 10 bases in between. The CDR3 sequence: CASSPPGHSNQPQHF. The CDR3 bases are TGCGCCAGCAGCCCCCCCGGTCATAGCAATCAGCCCCAGCATTTT.

The rearrangement uses TRBV11-2 and TRBJ1-4, with 8 bases fitting TRBD1. Germline loops: CDR1 SGHAT, CDR2 FQNNGV. V shed 1 base and J 7 bases; nucleotides not matched to a gene: 8. The CDR3 covers 16 residues. The DNA of the CDR3 is TGTGCCAGCAGCTTAGGTGTCAGGGGGCACGGTGAAAAACTGTTTTTT. Protein product: CASSLGVRGHGEKLFF.

The chain links TRBV5-1 to TRBJ2-4; D is ambiguous. The ends were cut back, 0 bases at V and 7 bases at J, with 11 bases in the middle. In germline, CDR1 is SGHRS, CDR2 YFSETQ. The CDR3 consists of 14 residues. In nucleotides, the CDR3 is TGCGCCAGCAGCTTGGGCCCTGAGGTTAACATTCAGTACTTC. Its translation: CASSLGPEVNIQYF.

This sequence joins TRBV5-4 and TRBJ2-4; TRBD1 matches at 8 bases. CDR3 size: 16 residues. Germline CDR1 is SGHNT and CDR2 is YYREEE (reference sequence). The junction had 9 bases not matched to a gene; V was cut back by 4 bases and J by 3 bases. In nucleotides, the CDR3 is TGTGCCAGCAGCCGTAACCCTACAGGGGGCAAAAACATTCAGTACTTC. The encoded protein is CASSRNPTGGKNIQYF.

The gene calls are TRBV9 and TRBJ2-6, with D possibly being TRBD1 (6 bases). This CDR3 region has 18 residues. CDR1 and CDR2 from the germline V gene are SGDLS and YYNGEE. Trimming stripped 0 bases from V and 2 bases from J, with 15 bases between. The CDR3 region has the DNA TGTGCCAGCAGCGTAGACAGGGAGATTAGGACTGGGGCCAACGTCCTGACTTTC. Translating gives CASSVDREIRTGANVLTF.

V gene TRBV6-1 combines with J gene TRBJ2-7; TRBD1 agrees at 7 bases. CDR3 length: 16 residues. V lost 5 bases, J lost 3 bases, and 13 bases stayed unmatched. Germline V gene lookup returns CDR1 MNHNS and CDR2 SASEGT. The CDR3 DNA follows: TGTGCCAGCAGTAAAGGGGTGGACAGGATTAACTACGAGCAGTACTTC. Translating gives CASSKGVDRINYEQYF.

This clone has just one count. The CDR3 loop is CASSLDRDYQPQHF. CDR3 nucleotides: TGTGCCAGCAGCCTCGACAGGGACTATCAGCCCCAGCATTTT. The J gene is TRBJ1-5, the V gene TRBV6-2 or TRBV6-3; 7 nucleotides line up with TRBD1. The germline gives CDR1 MNHEY, CDR2 SVGEGT. The CDR3 runs to 14 residues. V lost 6 bases to trimming and J lost 5 bases; unmatched junction nucleotides: 7.

The chain combines TRBV7-8 with TRBJ2-7; 10 bases agree with TRBD2. Germline CDR1 and CDR2: SGHVS and FQNEAQ. The trim removed 6 bases at V and 5 bases at J, leaving 19 bases unmatched. This CDR3 has 18 residues. The CDR3 nucleotides are TGTGCCAGCAGAGATACTAGCGGGGCACGCCCGGGTACCAACGAGCAGTACTTC. Translated, it gives CASRDTSGARPGTNEQYF.